The 8 T cell receptor beta chains below all came from one sample that was sequenced in a study of cytomegalovirus exposure and HLA in healthy donors. Amplification used 60 Vbeta primers and 13 Jbeta primers. Method: immunoSEQ multiplex PCR; TCRdb's copy keeps in-frame clones and lacks some. Found here are more than 60,000 clones, around 73% of them singletons; the top ten hold 8% to 9.5%. The sample was PBMCs. Receptor source: a woman aged 40 to 55 in good health and CMV-seropositive.

This clone was seen once. The chain carries TRBV7-9 and TRBJ2-1, with a tentative D call TRBD2 (6 bases). Germline V CDR1 and CDR2: SEHNR, FQNEAQ (reference sequence). Trimming left V 4 bases short and J 0 bases short, with 13 bases between. The CDR3 extends over 16 amino acids. As DNA, the CDR3 is TGTGCCAGCAGCTGGAGGGGCCTGAGCTCCTACAATGAGCAGTTCTTC. Translated: CASSWRGLSSYNEQFF.

CDR3 sequence reads: CASIGGGSGANVLTF. The CDR3 nucleotides are TGTGCCAGTATCGGGGGGGGCTCAGGGGCCAACGTCCTGACTTTC. This rearrangement joins TRBV19 to TRBJ2-6, with TRBD2 identical over 8 bases. This CDR3 is built from 15 residues. Germline V gene sequence: CDR1 LNHDA, CDR2 SQIVND (reference sequence). J was trimmed by 4 bases and V by 7 bases; bases with no gene match: 6.

The J gene is TRBJ1-1, the V gene TRBV5-6; D unclear. V gave up 4 bases and J gave up 0 bases, with 13 bases separating them. Germline assignment: CDR1 SGHDT and CDR2 YYEEEE. The CDR3 loop spans 15 amino acids. The chain's CDR3 is CASSLLRGMNTEAFF. CDR3 nucleotide sequence: TGTGCCAGCAGCCTCCTTCGGGGAATGAACACTGAAGCTTTCTTT.

About this clone: The sample carries other DNA sequences with the same CDR3. The chain joins TRBV19 to TRBJ1-2, with a possible D match to TRBD1 (5 bases). The V gene lost 3 bases and the J gene lost 1 base, with 12 bases spanning the gap. Germline CDR1 reads LNHDA; CDR2 reads SQIVND (reference sequence). CDR3 length equals 15 residues. CDR3 nucleotide sequence: TGTGCCAGTAGTATTGGAGGGGCTGGTAACTATGGCTACACCTTC. Its protein product is CASSIGGAGNYGYTF. The complete variable domain, with remaining parts taken from reference TRBV19 and TRBJ1-2, reads DGGITQSPKYLFRKEGQNVTLSCEQNLNHDAMYWYRQDPGQGLRLIYYSQIVNDFQKGDIAEGYSVSREKKESFPLTVTSAQKNPTAFYLCASSIGGAGNYGYTFGSGTRLTVV.

This sequence joins TRBV13 and TRBJ1-4; 8 bases fit TRBD1. Unmatched junction bases numbered 8, after V lost 5 bases and J lost 6 bases. CDR1 is PRHDT, CDR2 FYEKMQ, per germline (reference sequence). This CDR3 is 15 amino acids long. CDR3 bases: TGTGCCAGCAGCCACCCCGGGACAGGCGATGAAAAACTGTTTTTT. Amino acid sequence: CASSHPGTGDEKLFF.

A few counts support this clone. This sequence joins TRBV6-1 and TRBJ1-1, with D unclear. Per germline, CDR1 MNHNS and CDR2 SASEGT. The CDR3 runs to 13 residues. V lost 2 bases and J 6 bases, leaving 10 bases between the germline ends. CDR3 coding DNA: TGTGCCAGCAGTGAACTAGCGCAGCCTGAAGCTTTCTTT. As protein: CASSELAQPEAFF.

This rearrangement joins TRBV2 to TRBJ1-5; D unclear. The CDR3 sequence is 15 residues long. Germline-derived CDR1 and CDR2 are SNHLY and FYNNEI. V was trimmed by 1 base and J by 5 bases, leaving 12 bases between them. The CDR3 nucleotides are TGTGCCAGCAGTGAAGATAGGAGAGGATATCAGCCCCAGCATTTT. This translates into CASSEDRRGYQPQHF.

The chain employs TRBV19 and TRBJ2-3; 7 positions agree with TRBD1. With V trimmed by 3 bases and J by 1 base, 4 bases remained unmatched. This CDR3 has 15 residues. CDR1 and CDR2 from the germline V gene are LNHDA and SQIVND (reference sequence). CDR3 in DNA: TGTGCCAGTAGTATGGGGGACAGCGGCACAGATACGCAGTATTTT. Translation gives CASSMGDSGTDTQYF.